Listed here is a single T cell receptor (beta chain). Its specificity is not known. This CDR3 spans 16 amino acids. Per germline, CDR1 SQVTM and CDR2 ANQGSEA. V shed 3 bases and J shed 3 bases, with 20 bases lying between them. The record originates from a study of shared clonotypes between healthy human individuals. Findings and caveats of the study: Incomplete sequencing of sorted subsets was indicated by rarefaction despite large depth. It was the few donors that limited the genetic and exposure-history diversity represented.

Repertoires were generated with immunoSEQ multiplex PCR, while TCRdb's copy carries only in-frame clones and drops some. Of 1.5 million to 2.5 million clones in the sample, around 96% were seen once. Only CD45RO-negative cells positively selected for CCR7 counted as naive CD8 cells, so terminally differentiated effector memory CD45RA+ cells were excluded. Donors were healthy HIV-negative adults without recently reported acute infections or vaccinations. Material for sequencing was naive CD8+ T cells sorted from blood. The rearrangement joins TRBV29-1 to TRBJ1-2, with D possibly matching TRBD1 (5 bases). The origin of this receptor is a man younger than 30 in good health. The CDR3 region has the DNA TGCAGCGTTGATAATATGGCAAAGGGGCTTCACTATGGCTACACCTTC. Its protein product is CSVDNMAKGLHYGYTF. Based on the CDR3 plus reference TRBV29-1 and TRBJ1-2, the full variable domain is SAVISQKPSRDICQRGTSLTIQCQVDSQVTMMFWYRQQPGQSLTLIATANQGSEATYESGFVIDKFPISRPNLTFSTLTVSNMSPEDSSIYLCSVDNMAKGLHYGYTFGSGTRLTVV.